This record covers a single T cell receptor (beta chain). Its antigen remains unknown. The table came from immunoSEQ multiplex PCR; TCRdb's copy has only in-frame clones and leaves some out. The sample contains roughly 16,000 clones, 82% of which appear only once. The CDR3 loop spans 13 amino acids. V lost 0 bases to trimming and J lost 4 bases, with 7 bases between them. The V gene's germline CDR1 is KGHSH and CDR2 LQKENI. This sample is part of a study of somatic mutations in cytotoxic T cells in rheumatoid arthritis. In the study overall: Sorted by flow to nearly 100% purity were some V beta antibody-stained T-cell populations, including V beta1+ cells sequenced for TCRB.

Whole-study results and caveats: Some patients, about an eighth of the roughly 60, had a largest CD8+ clone that exceeded 20% of CD8+ cells. Rheumatoid arthritis patients showed slight TRBV07 underrepresentation, unadjusted for multiple comparisons. A significant difference in CD8+ T-cell clonality was not found between rheumatoid arthritis patients and age-matched healthy controls.

The chain combines TRBV18 with TRBJ2-7; no clear D. This sequence originates from a woman aged 50 to 60 with rheumatoid arthritis. The sample consisted of CD8+ T cells sorted from blood. DNA for the CDR3: TGTGCCAGCTCACCACCGGCCGGTTACGAGCAGTACTTC. It specifies CASSPPAGYEQYF.